Detailed here is one T cell receptor beta chain. Profiling relied on immunoSEQ multiplex PCR, and the TCRdb table lists in-frame clones only, not all of them. This table has 15,000 to 20,000 clones, 85% to 90% appearing once. This sample is part of a study of T cell changes during pregnancy in multiple sclerosis. V was clipped by 3 bases and J by 3 bases; unmatched bases: 10. Germline lookup yields CDR1 SGHAT and CDR2 FQNNGV. The CDR3 extends over 16 amino acids. The V call is TRBV11-2, the J call TRBJ1-2; 7 nucleotides line up with TRBD1. This specimen was CD8+ T cells from peripheral blood mononuclear cells, taken in the third trimester of pregnancy. The sequence derives from a female donor in good health, enrolled as a control in a pregnancy study. The CDR3 loop is CASSFKLDRAHYGYTF. CDR3 DNA sequence: TGTGCCAGCAGCTTTAAACTCGACAGGGCTCACTATGGCTACACCTTC.